The 6 T cell receptor beta chains given below trace back to one sample, sequenced in a study of control samples from healthy donors and cancer patients. Produced via immunoSEQ multiplex PCR; TCRdb's table is partial and in-frame only. This sample has approximately 2,500 clones, with just over 95% found just once. The sample taken for sequencing was PBMCs. These receptors all come from a man between 65 and 79 years old with head and neck cancer.

This clone showed up just once. The rearrangement joins TRBV28 to TRBJ1-3; the D gene is possibly TRBD1 (5 bases). The V end was cut by 7 bases, the J end by 2 bases, with 15 bases between. Germline V gene lookup returns CDR1 MDHEN and CDR2 SYDVKM. This CDR3 spans 15 amino acids. Here the CDR3 DNA reads TGTGCCAGCACCCGGGGCCGGGTTCCTGGAAACACCATATATTTT. Its protein product is CASTRGRVPGNTIYF.

The chain is built from TRBV5-4 and TRBJ1-6; a weak D match, TRBD1 (6 bases). V was shortened by 4 bases and J by 10 bases, with 24 bases between the two germline ends. This CDR3 is 17 amino acids long. Germline CDR1 is SGHNT and CDR2 is YYREEE (reference sequence). The CDR3 DNA reads as TGTGCCAGCAGCCCCGGGGCAGGGGCCACCAAGGGATCACCCCTCCACTTT. It encodes CASSPGAGATKGSPLHF.

The gene calls are TRBV10-3 and TRBJ2-3; 8 bases line up with TRBD2. Germline V gene sequence: CDR1 ENHRY, CDR2 SYGVKD. The V and J ends lost 5 bases and 0 bases, in that order; junction bases with no gene match: 1. This CDR3 has 14 residues. The CDR3 sequence: CAISQRGSTDTQYF. As DNA, the CDR3 is TGTGCCATCAGTCAGCGGGGGAGCACAGATACGCAGTATTTT.

CDR3 sequence reads: CASSQQGHNQPQHF. Here the CDR3 DNA reads TGTGCCAGCAGCCAACAGGGACACAATCAGCCCCAGCATTTT. The chain uses TRBV3-1 (or the pseudogene TRBV3-2) and TRBJ1-5; D perhaps matches TRBD1 (6 bases). Deletions cut 2 bases from V and 3 bases from J, with 8 bases between. CDR1 and CDR2 from the germline V gene are LGHDT and YNNKEL (reference sequence). The CDR3 runs to 14 residues.

The J gene is TRBJ1-5, the V gene TRBV2; 7 nucleotides line up with TRBD1. Losses at the gene ends were 6 bases for V and 7 bases for J; bases not matched to a gene: 6. The CDR3 loop spans 13 amino acids. CDR1 SNHLY and CDR2 FYNNEI come from the germline V gene. CDR3 nucleotides: TGTGCCAGCAGAACAGGGGTAAGGCAGCCCCAGCATTTT. Its translation is CASRTGVRQPQHF.

The V gene is TRBV5-4, the J gene TRBJ2-5; TRBD2 aligns across 10 bases. The CDR3 has 16 amino acids. Trimming took 4 bases from V and 1 from J; bases not matched to a gene: 7. CDR1 and CDR2 (germline): SGHNT, YYREEE (reference sequence). In DNA form, the CDR3 reads TGTGCCAGCAGCCAGACCCGGACTAGCGGCCAAGAGACCCAGTACTTC. Translated, it gives CASSQTRTSGQETQYF.